The next 24 T cell receptor beta chains were all read from a single sample in a study of shared clonotypes between healthy human individuals. Only in-frame clones appear in the TCRdb table, and some are missing; sequencing was by immunoSEQ multiplex PCR. The sample lists approximately 320,000 clones, around 74% occurring once. Material: memory CD4+ T cells sorted from blood. Subset specified: CD45RA-negative fraction. All receptors derive from a man younger than 45 in good health.

The chain combines TRBV6-4 with TRBJ1-4; TRBD1 matches 7 bases. Germline V gene sequence: CDR1 MRHNA, CDR2 SNTAGT. The V gene end was trimmed by 6 bases and the J gene end by 0 bases; junction bases not matched to a gene: 4. CDR3 length: 15 amino acids. The DNA for the CDR3 is TGTGCCAGCAGACAGGGGATTCCAACTAATGAAAAACTGTTTTTT. It codes for CASRQGIPTNEKLFF.

Worth noting for this clone: Different DNA sequences within this sample yield the same CDR3. The chain uses TRBV5-1 and TRBJ2-2, with D maybe TRBD1 (6 bases). V was trimmed by 0 bases and J by 0 bases, leaving 9 bases between them. This CDR3 contains 16 residues. Germline CDR1 SGHRS, CDR2 YFSETQ. For the CDR3, the DNA is TGCGCCAGCAGCTTGGGTCAGGGGCCGAACACCGGGGAGCTGTTTTTT. It encodes CASSLGQGPNTGELFF.

V gene TRBV5-4 combines with J gene TRBJ2-1, with 10 positions matching TRBD2. This CDR3 spans 17 amino acids. The germline V gene encodes CDR1 SGHNT and CDR2 YYREEE (reference sequence). After removal of 1 base from V and 4 bases from J, the junction contained 8 bases not matched to a gene. DNA for the CDR3: TGTGCCAGCAGCTTGTTTGCCGGGACTAGCGTGTACAATGAGCAGTTCTTC. Protein product: CASSLFAGTSVYNEQFF.

This chain connects TRBV5-1 to TRBJ2-1, with D possibly TRBD2 on 5 matching bases. Trimming took 5 bases from V and 4 from J, leaving 10 bases between them. The CDR3 contains 13 residues. Germline assignment: CDR1 SGHRS and CDR2 YFSETQ. CDR3 DNA sequence: TGCGCCAGCAGTGGACTCCTATACAATGAGCAGTTCTTC. Protein product: CASSGLLYNEQFF. Full variable domain (remainder filled in from reference TRBV5-1 and TRBJ2-1): KAGVTQTPRYLIKTRGQQVTLSCSPISGHRSVSWYQQTPGQGLQFLFEYFSETQRNKGNFPGRFSGRQFSNSRSEMNVSTLELGDSALYLCASSGLLYNEQFFGPGTRLTVL.

The chain combines TRBV7-1 with TRBJ1-2; no firm D call. TRBV7-1 is identified as an open reading frame with a role that is uncertain. Trimming pared 4 bases from V and 4 bases from J, leaving 10 bases between. The CDR3 loop spans 13 amino acids. The chain's CDR3 is CASSLFEGYGYTF. CDR3 sequence (DNA): TGTGCCAGCAGCTTATTTGAGGGCTATGGCTACACCTTC.

V usage is TRBV10-3 and J usage is TRBJ1-4; D is possibly TRBD1 (6 bases). CDR3 length: 14 residues. Per germline, CDR1 ENHRY and CDR2 SYGVKD. The V gene lost 9 bases and the J gene lost 0 bases, with 11 bases spanning the gap. The CDR3 is CAIRQDSTNEKLFF. The CDR3 region has the DNA TGTGCCATAAGACAGGACTCAACTAATGAAAAACTGTTTTTT.

The CDR3 nucleotides read TGTGCCAGCAGCTTAAGGCAGGGGGAATATGAGCAGTTCTTC. Residues: CASSLRQGEYEQFF. This chain links TRBV7-2 with TRBJ2-1; 7 bases match TRBD1. The CDR3 is made up of 14 amino acids. After removal of 2 bases from V and 8 bases from J, the junction contained 6 bases not matched to a gene. Germline V CDR1 and CDR2: SGHTA, FQGNSA.

This chain uses TRBV5-4 with TRBJ2-5; D perhaps matches TRBD2 (6 bases). Germline V lookup: CDR1 SGHNT, CDR2 YYREEE (reference sequence). Trimming removed 1 base from V and 4 bases from J, with 8 bases in between. CDR3 length: 13 residues. The CDR3 is CASSLTGGETQYF. The CDR3 DNA reads TGTGCCAGCAGCTTGACCGGGGGAGAGACCCAGTACTTC.

The chain has TRBV14 and TRBJ2-1; D is possibly TRBD2 (6 bases). Looked up from germline, CDR1 is SGHDN and CDR2 is FVKESK. The CDR3 is made up of 19 amino acids. V lost 1 base and J lost 6, with 25 bases in between. The CDR3 here is CASSQGAPGLIAISNEQFF. The CDR3 DNA follows: TGTGCCAGCAGCCAAGGGGCCCCGGGACTTATCGCCATTTCCAATGAGCAGTTCTTC.

The chain has TRBV19 and TRBJ2-7; D call uncertain. Between the trimmed V and J ends, which lost 2 bases and 2 bases, there was a span of 7 bases. The CDR3 is made up of 13 amino acids. Germline CDR1 LNHDA, CDR2 SQIVND (reference sequence). The CDR3 protein is CASSITATYEQYF. The DNA for the CDR3 is TGTGCCAGTAGTATAACAGCCACCTACGAGCAGTACTTC.

V gene TRBV9 combines with J gene TRBJ2-7; tentatively, D is TRBD1 (6 bases). The CDR3 is 14 residues long. Germline CDR1 reads SGDLS; CDR2 reads YYNGEE. The germline V and J ends were trimmed by 3 bases and 2 bases, with 12 bases remaining between them. The CDR3 loop reads CASSAGQHAYEQYF. The CDR3 nucleotides read TGTGCCAGCAGCGCCGGACAGCACGCCTACGAGCAGTACTTC. Drawing the rest from reference TRBV9 and TRBJ2-7, the complete variable domain is DSGVTQTPKHLITATGQRVTLRCSPRSGDLSVYWYQQSLDQGLQFLIQYYNGEERAKGNILERFSAQQFPDLHSELNLSSLELGDSALYFCASSAGQHAYEQYFGPGTRLTVT.

This clone was seen only a few times. This chain connects TRBV15 to TRBJ2-1; no firm D call. The CDR3 is made up of 13 amino acids. CDR1 LNHNV and CDR2 YYDKDF come from the germline V gene (reference sequence). Deletions cut 0 bases from V and 15 bases from J, with 15 bases between. CDR3 nucleotides: TGTGCCACCAGCAGAGATATCGAGTCCTCTTCGTTCTTC. It is translated as CATSRDIESSSFF.

The V and J genes are TRBV19 and TRBJ2-7, with D possibly matching TRBD2 (6 bases). Trimming took 3 bases from V and 1 from J, leaving 13 bases between them. CDR3 length equals 15 residues. The germline V gene has CDR1 LNHDA and CDR2 SQIVND (reference sequence). The CDR3 coding sequence is TGTGCCAGTAGTATTCTCCGTGGGAGGTCCTACGAGCAGTACTTC. Residues: CASSILRGRSYEQYF.

The chain combines TRBV19 with TRBJ2-7, with D maybe TRBD2 (6 bases). The CDR3 covers 15 residues. CDR1 is LNHDA, CDR2 SQIVND, per germline (reference sequence). Deletions cut 4 bases from V and 5 bases from J, with 18 bases between. CDR3 sequence reads: CASSTTGTWMDEQYF. Written as DNA, the CDR3 is TGTGCCAGTAGTACAACCGGGACTTGGATGGACGAGCAGTACTTC.

A few counts support this clone. V usage is TRBV10-2 and J usage is TRBJ2-3; D is unresolved. The CDR3 consists of 15 residues. V was trimmed by 0 bases and J by 5 bases, leaving 12 bases between them. CDR1 is WSHSY and CDR2 is SAAADI in the germline V gene. DNA for the CDR3: TGCGCCAGCAGTGAGTCCAGGCCATTCCGAGATACGCAGTATTTT. As protein: CASSESRPFRDTQYF.

This clone has at least ten counts. Here the CDR3 reads CASSSPWDEQYF. For the CDR3, the DNA is TGTGCCAGCAGCTCCCCCTGGGACGAGCAGTACTTC. V and J are TRBV5-5 and TRBJ2-7; D is undetermined. Trimming pared 3 bases from V and 5 bases from J, leaving 9 bases between. The CDR3 has 12 amino acids. Germline V lookup: CDR1 SGHKS, CDR2 YYEKEE (reference sequence).

The chain combines TRBV23-1 with TRBJ2-2; possibly TRBD1 for D (5 bases). TRBV23-1 is an ORF, with its function uncertain. The CDR3 extends over 16 amino acids. V gave up 0 bases and J gave up 1 base, with 9 bases separating them. The CDR3 DNA follows: TGCGCCAGCAGTCAATCGCAGGGAAGGAACACCGGGGAGCTGTTTTTT. This gives the protein CASSQSQGRNTGELFF.

The chain carries TRBV2 and TRBJ1-5; D ambiguous. Germline V gene lookup returns CDR1 SNHLY and CDR2 FYNNEI. V was trimmed by 6 bases and J by 2 bases, leaving 8 bases between them. The CDR3 is 13 amino acids. In DNA, the CDR3 is TGTGCCAGCAGCGAGGACCGCAATCAGCCCCAGCATTTT. Translation gives CASSEDRNQPQHF.

The chain has TRBV27 and TRBJ2-5; D remains ambiguous. In germline, CDR1 is MNHEY, CDR2 SMNVEV (reference sequence). V was clipped by 2 bases and J by 2 bases, with 6 bases between them. The CDR3 contains 13 residues. The CDR3 spells CASSLLPQETQYF. The CDR3, as DNA: TGTGCCAGCAGTTTACTACCTCAAGAGACCCAGTACTTC.

This clone was found a few times. The chain recombines TRBV11-3 with TRBJ2-5; 8 nucleotides agree with TRBD2. Per the germline V gene, CDR1 is SGHNT and CDR2 is YENEEA. Trimming cost V 2 bases and J 0 bases; bases outside gene matches: 8. CDR3 length: 17 amino acids. CDR3 bases: TGTGCCAGCAGCTTAAATATCGGGAGGGCCGACCAAGAGACCCAGTACTTC. It codes for CASSLNIGRADQETQYF.

This clone was observed at least ten times. This chain links TRBV5-8 with TRBJ2-7; TRBD2 matches at 8 bases. CDR1 is SGHTS and CDR2 is YDEGEE in the germline V gene. V was pared by 6 bases and J by 3 bases, with 11 bases of the junction left unmatched. The length of the CDR3 is 15 residues. The CDR3 reads CASTPRTSGLYEQYF. The CDR3, as DNA: TGTGCCAGCACCCCTCGCACTAGCGGCCTCTACGAGCAGTACTTC.

This clone has more than one count but fewer than ten. The rearrangement uses TRBV9 and TRBJ1-4; a weak D match, TRBD1 (5 bases). V lost 0 bases to trimming and J lost 6 bases, with 12 bases between them. Germline CDR1 and CDR2: SGDLS and YYNGEE. This CDR3 is built from 15 residues. This CDR3 reads CASSVEGREDEKLFF. Written as DNA, the CDR3 is TGTGCCAGCAGCGTAGAGGGGCGGGAAGATGAAAAACTGTTTTTT.

V usage is TRBV28 and J usage is TRBJ2-5; D not resolved. Germline CDR1 MDHEN, CDR2 SYDVKM. This CDR3 is built from 13 residues. V was pared by 7 bases and J by 7 bases, with 16 bases between. CDR3 amino acids: CASTTVTSGTQYF. The CDR3 DNA follows: TGTGCCAGCACCACAGTTACGTCGGGGACCCAGTACTTC.

CDR3 coding DNA: TGTGCCAGCAGCTATCAAGAGACCCAGTACTTC. This codes for CASSYQETQYF. The V gene is TRBV5-4, the J gene TRBJ2-5; no definite D call. CDR3 size: 11 residues. Trimming removed 3 bases at V and 2 bases at J, with 2 bases between. Per the germline V gene, CDR1 is SGHNT and CDR2 is YYREEE (reference sequence).